This T cell receptor (beta chain) was recovered during a study of beta chain features in type 1 diabetes. Across the whole study: What patients shared with healthy donors was a similar profile of age, gender and cell yields. Across all samples, roughly 99 million sorted cells were examined. Overall study findings and caveats: Patients with type 1 diabetes carried fewer insertions and had more deletions at their VDJ junctions. All four CD4+ subsets of Type 1 diabetes patients contained TCRB CDR3s that were moderately but significantly shorter. Possible PCR preference for shorter templates applied equally to patients and controls.

Germline V CDR1 and CDR2: ENHRY, SYGVKD. Trimming removed 4 bases at V and 3 bases at J, with 16 bases between. This CDR3 spans 15 amino acids. Reverse transcription of all isolated RNA meant that expressed TCRB transcripts were sequenced. The table came from immunoSEQ multiplex PCR; TCRdb's copy has only in-frame clones and leaves some out. The sample lists fewer than 350,000 clones; 15% were seen once. There are a few counts of this clone. Its target is unknown. The origin of this receptor is a man between 18 and 35 years old with type 1 diabetes. V gene TRBV10-3 combines with J gene TRBJ2-7; a weak D match, TRBD1 (6 bases). The sequencing sample was made of naive CD4+ T cells from blood. This chain's CDR3 is CAISVGQGKGYEQYF. The CDR3 DNA sequence: TGTGCCATCAGTGTAGGCCAGGGGAAAGGCTACGAGCAGTACTTC.